These 28 T cell receptor beta chains were all obtained from the same sample, sequenced in a study of T-cell reconstitution after alpha-beta-depleted transplantation in children. TCRbeta library construction was performed incorporating unique molecular identifiers. MiXCR was run by TCRdb on the PCR reads, yielding one entry per CDR3 protein. The sample lists about 290,000 distinct CDR3 sequences, roughly a tenth occurring once. The sequencing here drew on PBMCs, taken before TCRalphabeta/CD19-depleted stem cell transplant. Source of these receptors: a boy younger than two with acute myeloid leukemia, due to receive a stem cell transplant.

This clonotype was found many times. CDR3 protein: CSAQRTRNSPLHF. Written as DNA, the CDR3 is TGCAGCGCCCAAAGGACGAGAAATTCACCCCTCCACTTT. The chain carries TRBV29-1 and TRBJ1-6; D is undetermined. The CDR3 totals 13 residues. Germline V gene lookup returns CDR1 SQVTM and CDR2 ANQGSEA. Deletions cut 7 bases from V and 7 bases from J, with 14 bases between.

The sample holds a few counts of this clonotype. The V call is TRBV7-8, the J call TRBJ2-7; 10 bases are shared with TRBD2. Looked up from germline, CDR1 is SGHVS and CDR2 is FQNEAQ. V shed 3 bases, J shed 5 bases, and the junction held 7 bases outside the gene matches. CDR3 length: 15 residues. The CDR3 DNA is TGTGCCAGCAGCTTGAATCTAGCGGGAGTAGACGAGCAGTACTTC. This sequence encodes CASSLNLAGVDEQYF. Full variable domain (rest looked up from reference TRBV7-8 and TRBJ2-7): GAGVSQSPRYKVAKRGQDVALRCDPISGHVSLFWYQQALGQGPEFLTYFQNEAQLDKSGLPSDRFFAERPEGSVSTLKIQRTQQEDSAVYLCASSLNLAGVDEQYFGPGTRLTVT.

This clonotype was detected ten times or more. The chain employs TRBV5-1 and TRBJ2-7; D perhaps matches TRBD1 (6 bases). Per germline, CDR1 SGHRS and CDR2 YFSETQ. This CDR3 has 15 residues. Trimming removed 5 bases at V and 0 bases at J, with 15 bases between. The CDR3 spells CASSSWDILSYEQYF. DNA for the CDR3: TGCGCCAGCAGTTCCTGGGACATCCTCTCCTACGAGCAGTACTTC.

This clonotype came up many times. The gene calls are TRBV7-9 and TRBJ2-3; D possibly uses TRBD1 or TRBD2 (6 bases each). Between the trimmed V and J ends, which lost 4 bases and 2 bases, there was a span of 16 bases. This CDR3 has 16 residues. CDR1 SEHNR and CDR2 FQNEAQ come from the germline V gene (reference sequence). CDR3 amino acids: CASSSPGGYFTDTQYF. The CDR3 region has the DNA TGTGCCAGCAGCTCTCCCGGGGGCTATTTCACAGATACGCAGTATTTT.

Only a few counts were recorded for this clonotype. CDR3 amino acids: CASSLSHGSTPYNEQFF. The CDR3 nucleotides are TGTGCCAGCAGTCTAAGTCACGGGTCTACCCCCTACAATGAGCAGTTCTTC. This sequence joins TRBV12-3 or TRBV12-4 and TRBJ2-1; the D is unclear. The CDR3 length is 17 residues. Trimming removed 5 bases at V and 2 bases at J, with 19 bases between.

The genes are TRBV12-3 or TRBV12-4 and TRBJ1-5, with a tentative D call TRBD1 (6 bases). The V and J ends lost 6 bases and 6 bases respectively, with 9 bases between them. This CDR3 comprises 12 residues. CDR3 sequence reads: CASSRGPQPQHF. CDR3 bases: TGTGCCAGCAGCAGGGGCCCTCAGCCCCAGCATTTT.

The chain recombines TRBV5-5 with TRBJ1-6; D might be TRBD1 (6 bases). Between the trimmed V and J ends, which lost 0 bases and 7 bases, there was a span of 11 bases. The length of the CDR3 is 15 residues. Germline CDR1 SGHKS, CDR2 YYEKEE (reference sequence). CDR3 nucleotides: TGTGCCAGCAGCTTGGGGAACAGGGTGAATTCACCCCTCCACTTT. Translating it yields CASSLGNRVNSPLHF. The whole variable domain, filled in from reference TRBV5-5 and TRBJ1-6, reads DAGVTQSPTHLIKTRGQQVTLRCSPISGHKSVSWYQQVLGQGPQFIFQYYEKEERGRGNFPDRFSARQFPNYSSELNVNALLLGDSALYLCASSLGNRVNSPLHFGNGTRLTVT.

This clonotype was seen at least ten times. This sequence joins TRBV7-3 and TRBJ2-7; 10 bases align to TRBD1. V lost 5 bases to trimming and J lost 5 bases; unmatched junction nucleotides: 6. The CDR3 runs to 14 residues. The V gene's germline CDR1 is SGHTA and CDR2 FQGTGA. The CDR3 region is CASSRHGTGDEQYF. CDR3 coding DNA: TGTGCCAGCAGCAGACACGGGACAGGGGACGAGCAGTACTTC.

In its sample, this clonotype was seen many times. This chain uses TRBV7-9 with TRBJ2-5; TRBD2 might be the D (6 bases). The germline V gene has CDR1 SEHNR and CDR2 FQNEAQ (reference sequence). V lost 10 bases, J lost 2 bases, and 11 bases lay in between. The CDR3 totals 12 residues. The CDR3: CATSRGQETQYF. For the CDR3, the DNA is TGTGCCACTAGCCGGGGGCAAGAGACCCAGTACTTC.

This clonotype was seen ten or more times. The V and J genes are TRBV24-1 and TRBJ2-1; D is perhaps TRBD2 (5 bases). Germline V gene sequence: CDR1 KGHDR, CDR2 SFDVKD. V dropped 6 bases and J dropped 8 bases, with 16 bases sitting between them. The CDR3 is 14 residues long. The CDR3 sequence: CATSSASYLDEQFF. The CDR3 nucleotides are TGTGCCACCAGTTCGGCTAGCTATTTGGATGAGCAGTTCTTC.

The chain joins TRBV28 to TRBJ2-2; 9 positions agree with TRBD2. In germline, CDR1 is MDHEN, CDR2 SYDVKM. V lost 6 bases to trimming and J lost 7 bases; unmatched junction nucleotides: 6. The CDR3 contains 14 residues. CDR3 region: CASSPSGAGGELFF. As DNA, the CDR3 is TGTGCCAGCAGCCCTAGCGGGGCTGGCGGGGAGCTGTTTTTT. The whole variable domain, filled in from reference TRBV28 and TRBJ2-2, reads DVKVTQSSRYLVKRTGEKVFLECVQDMDHENMFWYRQDPGLGLRLIYFSYDVKMKEKGDIPEGYSVSREKKERFSLILESASTNQTSMYLCASSPSGAGGELFFGEGSRLTVL.

V usage is TRBV27 and J usage is TRBJ2-2; TRBD1 agrees at 8 bases. The CDR3 covers 17 residues. V lost 3 bases to trimming and J lost 6 bases; unmatched junction nucleotides: 12. Germline V CDR1 and CDR2: MNHEY, SMNVEV (reference sequence). The CDR3 DNA reads as TGTGCCAGCAGTTTCGGGTCCGTGGACAGGGCCGCCGGGGAGCTGTTTTTT. This gives the protein CASSFGSVDRAAGELFF.

Many counts were recorded for this clonotype. The J gene is TRBJ2-7, the V gene TRBV9; TRBD1 matches 9 bases. Germline V gives CDR1 SGDLS, CDR2 YYNGEE. Trimming took 0 bases from V and 5 from J; bases not matched to a gene: 6. The CDR3 contains 15 residues. As DNA, the CDR3 is TGTGCCAGCAGCGTAGCCGGGACAGGGCTAAACGAGCAGTACTTC. Protein sequence: CASSVAGTGLNEQYF.

This clonotype was detected ten times or more. The V gene is TRBV6-2 or TRBV6-3, the J gene TRBJ2-5, with D possibly TRBD1 on 6 matching bases. V gave up 2 bases and J gave up 0 bases, with 13 bases separating them. Germline loops: CDR1 MNHEY, CDR2 SVGEGT. This CDR3 region has 16 residues. The CDR3: CASSYGVQGYQETQYF. The CDR3 DNA follows: TGTGCCAGCAGTTACGGGGTACAGGGTTACCAAGAGACCCAGTACTTC.

This clonotype appeared many times. The chain joins TRBV9 to TRBJ1-1; D not certain. The CDR3 contains 13 residues. V was cut by 0 bases and J by 3 bases, with 6 bases left in between. Per germline, CDR1 SGDLS and CDR2 YYNGEE. The CDR3 nucleotides are TGTGCCAGCAGCGTAGACACGGACACTGAAGCTTTCTTT. Protein sequence: CASSVDTDTEAFF.

The CDR3 nucleotides read TGTGCCAGCACCGACCCGAGCAGGAGGGATACGCAGTATTTT. This sequence encodes CASTDPSRRDTQYF. The V gene is TRBV6-2 or TRBV6-3, the J gene TRBJ2-3, with D possibly TRBD2 on 5 matching bases. The CDR3 loop spans 14 amino acids. Trimming pared 7 bases from V and 6 bases from J, leaving 17 bases between. The V gene's germline CDR1 is MNHEY and CDR2 SVGEGT.

This clonotype appeared a few times. V gene TRBV4-1 combines with J gene TRBJ2-3; D remains ambiguous. Germline V CDR1 and CDR2: MGHRA, YSYEKL. The ends were cut back, 5 bases at V and 2 bases at J, with 5 bases in the middle. This CDR3 has 12 residues. The CDR3 protein is CASSGVTDTQYF. The CDR3, as DNA: TGCGCCAGCAGCGGGGTCACAGATACGCAGTATTTT.

This clonotype was counted many times. The chain uses TRBV6-5 and TRBJ1-5; D gene unclear. The germline V gene has CDR1 MNHEY and CDR2 SVGAGI. V dropped 2 bases and J dropped 2 bases, with 7 bases sitting between them. The CDR3 is 14 amino acids. This CDR3 reads CASSYKRGNQPQHF. In nucleotides, the CDR3 is TGTGCCAGCAGTTACAAGAGGGGCAATCAGCCCCAGCATTTT.

This clonotype was picked up many times. The chain carries TRBV12-3 or TRBV12-4 and TRBJ2-3, with D unresolved. With 4 bases removed from V and 1 base from J, the gap between germline ends came to 9 bases. This CDR3 is built from 14 residues. The CDR3 is CASSWTWGTDTQYF. The CDR3 DNA sequence: TGTGCCAGCAGTTGGACCTGGGGCACAGATACGCAGTATTTT.

This clonotype has ten or more counts. The V and J genes are TRBV9 and TRBJ2-7; 7 bases are a match to TRBD1. The CDR3 length is 16 residues. Trimming at V came to 4 bases and at J to 0 bases, leaving 10 bases not matched to a gene. Germline V gives CDR1 SGDLS, CDR2 YYNGEE. CDR3 loop: CASSHSPGTDSYEQYF. As DNA, the CDR3 is TGTGCCAGCAGCCATTCTCCCGGGACAGACTCCTACGAGCAGTACTTC.

This clonotype has just a few counts. V gene TRBV7-9 combines with J gene TRBJ1-2; the D gene is possibly TRBD1 (5 bases). The CDR3 spans 15 residues. Germline CDR1 SEHNR, CDR2 FQNEAQ (reference sequence). Deletions cut 3 bases from V and 1 base from J, with 12 bases between. The DNA of the CDR3 is TGTGCCAGCAGCTTTCCAGACAGCTATAACTATGGCTACACCTTC. Translating gives CASSFPDSYNYGYTF.

This clonotype has at least ten counts. V is TRBV20-1 and J is TRBJ1-2, with unresolved D. Trimming took 3 bases from V and 4 from J, leaving 15 bases between them. The germline V gene has CDR1 DFQATT and CDR2 SNEGSKA (reference sequence). The CDR3 sequence is 14 residues long. The CDR3 DNA reads TGCAGTGCTAGTTTGTTGGGCCTTGGCTATGGCTACACCTTC. It is translated as CSASLLGLGYGYTF.

The sample holds a few counts of this clonotype. The junction does not match germline at one end; this may be a read error. This chain links TRBV19 with TRBJ2-7, with TRBD1 matching over 8 bases. CDR1 and CDR2 from the germline V gene are LNHDA and SQIVND (reference sequence). This CDR3 has 14 amino acids. The CDR3 region has the DNA TGTGCCACTAGTAGGACAGGGTCCTCGTACGAGCAGTACTTC. It translates to CATSRTGSSYEQYF.

This clonotype was recorded many times. This sequence joins TRBV5-1 and TRBJ2-7; tentative D call: TRBD1 (6 bases). The germline V gene encodes CDR1 SGHRS and CDR2 YFSETQ. V lost 4 bases and J 2 bases, leaving 16 bases between the germline ends. There are 15 residues in the CDR3. The DNA for the CDR3 is TGCGCCAGCAGCAACGCCCAGGGGTCCGCCTACGAGCAGTACTTC. This codes for CASSNAQGSAYEQYF.

A remark on this clonotype: A junction end diverges from the germline sequence, so it may reflect a read error. The chain links TRBV11-3 to TRBJ2-1; possible D gene TRBD1, 6 bases. This CDR3 comprises 16 residues. The V gene's germline CDR1 is SGHNT and CDR2 YENEEA. The CDR3 spells CASSLSGQSSYNERFF. The CDR3 coding sequence is TGTGCCAGCAGTTTATCGGGACAAAGCTCCTACAATGAGCGGTTCTTC.

In its sample, this clonotype was seen many times. The rearrangement joins TRBV24-1 to TRBJ2-2; perhaps TRBD2 as D (5 bases). This CDR3 comprises 13 residues. Germline values: CDR1 KGHDR, CDR2 SFDVKD. The V and J ends lost 4 bases and 6 bases respectively, with 8 bases between them. The CDR3 reads CATSDRGAGELFF. Written as DNA, the CDR3 is TGTGCCACCAGTGACCGGGGTGCCGGGGAGCTGTTTTTT.

This clonotype was counted ten times or more. The chain is built from TRBV6-4 and TRBJ2-7; the D gene is possibly TRBD2 (5 bases). Germline CDR1 is MRHNA and CDR2 is SNTAGT. The length of the CDR3 is 14 residues. Trimming shortened V by 7 bases and J by 6 bases, and 19 bases separated the two germline ends. CDR3 bases: TGTGCCAGCATCCGACTAATTAGGCTACTCGAGCAGTACTTC. This encodes CASIRLIRLLEQYF.

The CDR3, as DNA: TGTGCCAGCAGTTTTGCTAGCGGACAAGTGCATACGCAGTATTTT. Residues: CASSFASGQVHTQYF. The chain has TRBV27 and TRBJ2-3; the match to TRBD2 covers 7 bases. Germline V gene lookup returns CDR1 MNHEY and CDR2 SMNVEV (reference sequence). The CDR3 totals 15 residues. J was trimmed by 7 bases and V by 3 bases; bases with no gene match: 10.